These 28 T cell receptor beta chains came from one sample sequenced in a study of T cell changes during pregnancy in multiple sclerosis. The repertoire was sequenced with immunoSEQ multiplex PCR; TCRdb's copy has only in-frame clones and lacks some. Of about 70,000 clones listed, about 92% were seen once; the top ten hold approximately 1.5%. The specimen was peripheral blood, collected after pregnancy. These receptors originate from a female donor with multiple sclerosis, enrolled in a pregnancy study.

This chain links TRBV7-7 with TRBJ2-1; D possibly corresponds to TRBD2 (6 bases). The CDR3 sequence is 14 residues long. Germline V CDR1 and CDR2: SSHAT, FNYEAQ (reference sequence). Trimming took 5 bases from V and 4 from J, leaving 12 bases between them. CDR3 sequence reads: CASSAELAYNEQFF. The CDR3 DNA reads as TGTGCCAGCAGCGCCGAACTAGCTTACAATGAGCAGTTCTTC. Full variable domain (remainder filled in from reference TRBV7-7 and TRBJ2-1): GAGVSQSPRYKVTKRGQDVTLRCDPISSHATLYWYQQALGQGPEFLTYFNYEAQPDKSGLPSDRFSAERPEGSISTLTIQRTEQRDSAMYRCASSAELAYNEQFFGPGTRLTVL.

CDR3 nucleotides: TGTGCCAGCAGTGAAGCGCTCCAGCCGGGGGAGCAGTACTTC. Translated, it gives CASSEALQPGEQYF. The chain links TRBV2 to TRBJ2-7; TRBD2 is a possible D gene (5 bases). V was clipped by 0 bases and J by 7 bases, with 13 bases between them. Germline assignment: CDR1 SNHLY and CDR2 FYNNEI. The CDR3 runs to 14 residues.

The chain couples TRBV30 to TRBJ1-4, with TRBD1 matching 9 bases. Germline CDR1 is GTSNPN and CDR2 is SVGIG (reference sequence). This CDR3 contains 15 residues. Unmatched junction bases numbered 4, after V lost 0 bases and J lost 5 bases. This chain's CDR3 is CAWSVQGQGNEKLFF. Written as DNA, the CDR3 is TGTGCCTGGAGTGTGCAAGGACAGGGGAATGAAAAACTGTTTTTT.

The chain joins TRBV30 to TRBJ2-2; TRBD2 might be the D (5 bases). The length of the CDR3 is 14 residues. CDR1 GTSNPN and CDR2 SVGIG come from the germline V gene (reference sequence). Trimming stripped 6 bases from V and 5 bases from J, with 16 bases between. Here the CDR3 reads CACLDAGGTGELFF. In nucleotides, the CDR3 is TGTGCCTGTTTGGACGCGGGCGGGACCGGGGAGCTGTTTTTT.

The chain couples TRBV6-6 to TRBJ1-2, with 8 bases lining up with TRBD1. Germline V CDR1 and CDR2: MNHNY, SVGAGI (reference sequence). The CDR3 consists of 15 residues. The V segment lost 6 bases and the J segment 4 bases; nucleotides outside the gene matches: 10. This CDR3 reads CASSGGDRSGYGYTF. The CDR3 DNA reads as TGTGCCAGCAGCGGAGGGGACAGGTCCGGCTATGGCTACACCTTC.

This chain links TRBV5-5 with TRBJ2-5, with D tentatively TRBD2 (5 bases). Germline-derived CDR1 and CDR2 are SGHKS and YYEKEE (reference sequence). This CDR3 spans 18 amino acids. The V end was cut by 0 bases, the J end by 2 bases, with 20 bases between. In DNA form, the CDR3 reads TGTGCCAGCAGCTTGGGCCTTGCGACACTACGGGGTCAAGAGACCCAGTACTTC. Translating gives CASSLGLATLRGQETQYF. The entire variable domain, with the rest obtained from reference TRBV5-5 and TRBJ2-5, is as follows: DAGVTQSPTHLIKTRGQQVTLRCSPISGHKSVSWYQQVLGQGPQFIFQYYEKEERGRGNFPDRFSARQFPNYSSELNVNALLLGDSALYLCASSLGLATLRGQETQYFGPGTRLLVL.

This chain connects TRBV27 to TRBJ2-1; D remains ambiguous. The V end was cut by 8 bases, the J end by 9 bases, with 8 bases between. CDR3 length: 10 residues. Germline CDR1 and CDR2: MNHEY and SMNVEV (reference sequence). In DNA form, the CDR3 reads TGTGCCAGCGGCAAAGTTGAGCAGTTCTTC. As protein: CASGKVEQFF.

The genes are TRBV7-2 and TRBJ1-5; TRBD1 might be the D (5 bases). The CDR3 sequence is 13 residues long. Trimming removed 5 bases from V and 5 bases from J, with 10 bases in between. Germline V lookup: CDR1 SGHTA, CDR2 FQGNSA. CDR3 amino acids: CASSQGGDQPQHF. The CDR3 DNA sequence: TGTGCCAGCAGCCAGGGAGGTGATCAGCCCCAGCATTTT.

J is TRBJ1-1 and V is TRBV7-9; D is undetermined. The CDR3 is made up of 13 amino acids. Germline V gene lookup returns CDR1 SEHNR and CDR2 FQNEAQ (reference sequence). V lost 1 base to trimming and J lost 3 bases, with 6 bases between them. The CDR3 coding sequence is TGTGCCAGCAGCTTAGGCAGGTACACTGAAGCTTTCTTT. It yields the protein CASSLGRYTEAFF. The entire variable domain, with the rest obtained from reference TRBV7-9 and TRBJ1-1, is as follows: DTGVSQNPRHKITKRGQNVTFRCDPISEHNRLYWYRQTLGQGPEFLTYFQNEAQLEKSRLLSDRFSAERPKGSFSTLEIQRTEQGDSAMYLCASSLGRYTEAFFGQGTRLTVV.

This rearrangement joins TRBV28 to TRBJ2-7; D might be TRBD1 (6 bases). Germline loops: CDR1 MDHEN, CDR2 SYDVKM. Trimming cost V 5 bases and J 2 bases, with 19 bases left between them. This CDR3 comprises 16 residues. The CDR3 here is CASSGGTGRGPYEQYF. CDR3 sequence (DNA): TGTGCCAGCAGTGGCGGTACGGGCAGGGGCCCCTACGAGCAGTACTTC.

The chain combines TRBV29-1 with TRBJ2-7; D might be TRBD1 (6 bases). CDR3 length equals 15 residues. Between the trimmed V and J ends, which lost 2 bases and 3 bases, there was a span of 17 bases. Germline CDR1 is SQVTM and CDR2 is ANQGSEA. CDR3 bases: TGCAGCGTTGAACTCCGGGACATGGGGGTCTACGAGCAGTACTTC. As protein: CSVELRDMGVYEQYF.

The chain uses TRBV5-1 and TRBJ2-7, with D maybe TRBD2 (6 bases). This CDR3 comprises 14 residues. Between the trimmed V and J ends, which lost 0 bases and 2 bases, there was a span of 9 bases. The germline CDR1 and CDR2 sequences are SGHRS and YFSETQ. CDR3 sequence reads: CASSLAGEPYEQYF. CDR3 bases: TGCGCCAGCAGCTTGGCGGGAGAACCCTACGAGCAGTACTTC.

This chain connects TRBV30 to TRBJ2-4, with no clear D. The CDR3 extends over 12 amino acids. V dropped 0 bases and J dropped 14 bases, with 14 bases sitting between them. CDR1 and CDR2 (germline): GTSNPN, SVGIG (reference sequence). The CDR3 DNA sequence: TGTGCCTGGAGTGTAACCGGCCAGGCTAAGTACTTC. It yields the protein CAWSVTGQAKYF. Supplemented by reference TRBV30 and TRBJ2-4, the full variable domain reads SQTIHQWPATLVQPVGSPLSLECTVEGTSNPNLYWYRQAAGRGLQLLFYSVGIGQISSEVPQNLSASRPQDRQFILSSKKLLLSDSGFYLCAWSVTGQAKYFGAGTRLSVL.

The chain joins TRBV27 to TRBJ1-5; 9 bases agree with TRBD1. The junction had 6 bases not matched to a gene; V was cut back by 3 bases and J by 6 bases. CDR3 length: 15 amino acids. The germline CDR1 and CDR2 sequences are MNHEY and SMNVEV (reference sequence). CDR3 sequence: CASSLEQGAGQPQHF. The CDR3 DNA reads TGTGCCAGCAGTTTGGAACAGGGGGCAGGTCAGCCCCAGCATTTT.

This clone was seen just once. The chain links TRBV5-1 to TRBJ2-3, with D possibly TRBD2 on 6 matching bases. CDR1 SGHRS and CDR2 YFSETQ come from the germline V gene. The CDR3 has 15 residues. Trimming took 1 base from V and 5 from J, leaving 14 bases between them. CDR3 in amino acids: CASSLYGSVGDTQYF. CDR3 DNA sequence: TGCGCCAGCAGCTTGTACGGGAGTGTGGGAGATACGCAGTATTTT.

CDR3 DNA sequence: TGTGCCAGCAGCTTGGTGACCCCTGGGCTTGGAGATACGCAGTATTTT. It yields the protein CASSLVTPGLGDTQYF. V and J are TRBV5-6 and TRBJ2-3; D remains ambiguous. The ends were cut back, 0 bases at V and 5 bases at J, with 16 bases in the middle. CDR1 and CDR2 from the germline V gene are SGHDT and YYEEEE. CDR3 length: 16 residues.

The chain couples TRBV6-1 to TRBJ2-1, with 9 bases identical to TRBD2. From germline, CDR1 is MNHNS and CDR2 SASEGT. The CDR3 extends over 16 amino acids. Trimming cost V 0 bases and J 8 bases; bases outside gene matches: 8. CDR3 coding DNA: TGTGCCAGCAGTGAAGCCCAATTAGCGGGAGACGATGAGCAGTTCTTC. Translating gives CASSEAQLAGDDEQFF.

This rearrangement joins TRBV23-1 to TRBJ2-7; TRBD1 matches at 11 bases. TRBV23-1 is an ORF, with its function uncertain. The length of the CDR3 is 16 residues. The junction had 12 bases not matched to a gene; V was cut back by 5 bases and J by 6 bases. CDR3 residues: CASSSNGGTGGFEQYF. The CDR3 DNA reads as TGCGCCAGCAGTTCCAATGGGGGGACAGGGGGGTTCGAGCAGTACTTC.

The rearrangement links TRBV6-5 to TRBJ1-1; D may be TRBD1 (5 bases). In germline, CDR1 is MNHEY, CDR2 SVGAGI. CDR3 size: 12 residues. V shed 6 bases and J shed 10 bases, with 15 bases lying between them. The CDR3 region has the DNA TGTGCCAGCAGCAGCGAGAGGGGACTAGCTTTCTTT. It specifies CASSSERGLAFF.

This rearrangement joins TRBV29-1 to TRBJ2-7; TRBD1 aligns across 11 bases. CDR3 length equals 11 residues. The ends lost 7 bases at V and 8 bases at J; junction bases unmatched: 4. Germline V lookup: CDR1 SQVTM, CDR2 ANQGSEA. CDR3 nucleotide sequence: TGCAGCGGGGGGACAGGGGGAAAGCAGTACTTC. Amino acids: CSGGTGGKQYF.

The rearrangement uses TRBV6-1 and TRBJ1-5, with D possibly being TRBD1 (5 bases). The CDR3 length is 15 residues. The V gene's germline CDR1 is MNHNS and CDR2 SASEGT. V was clipped by 8 bases and J by 1 base, with 15 bases between them. The CDR3 protein is CASLGGVESNQPQHF. As DNA, the CDR3 is TGTGCCAGCCTCGGAGGGGTTGAGAGCAATCAGCCCCAGCATTTT.

This clone was seen a few times. The gene calls are TRBV5-1 and TRBJ2-2; 12 bases line up with TRBD2. Germline CDR1 is SGHRS and CDR2 is YFSETQ. This CDR3 comprises 18 residues. V shed 4 bases, J shed 6 bases, and the junction held 13 bases outside the gene matches. DNA for the CDR3: TGCGCCAGCAGCCAGGCAGGAGGACTAGCGGGATTCGCCGGGGAGCTGTTTTTT. Encoded protein: CASSQAGGLAGFAGELFF.

V and J are TRBV5-6 and TRBJ2-7; possible D gene TRBD1, 5 bases. Germline lookup yields CDR1 SGHDT and CDR2 YYEEEE. The germline V and J ends were trimmed by 6 bases and 4 bases, with 23 bases remaining between them. This CDR3 contains 16 residues. The CDR3 coding sequence is TGTGCCAGCAACGGCAGGGTGGTTTCAACGTCATACGAGCAGTACTTC. Translated, it gives CASNGRVVSTSYEQYF.

The chain links TRBV18 to TRBJ2-7, with unresolved D. Trimming stripped 0 bases from V and 5 bases from J, with 8 bases between. This CDR3 contains 13 residues. Looked up from germline, CDR1 is KGHSH and CDR2 is LQKENI. DNA of the CDR3: TGTGCCAGCTCACCACCGGTTAGTAACGAGCAGTACTTC. This sequence encodes CASSPPVSNEQYF.

The chain recombines TRBV5-4 with TRBJ1-1; 7 bases map to TRBD1. The CDR3 has 15 amino acids. With V trimmed by 2 bases and J by 1 base, 5 bases remained unmatched. Germline V CDR1 and CDR2: SGHNT, YYREEE (reference sequence). CDR3 sequence reads: CASSFPGQTNTEAFF. The CDR3, as DNA: TGTGCCAGCAGCTTCCCGGGACAGACGAACACTGAAGCTTTCTTT.

This rearrangement joins TRBV28 to TRBJ1-4; TRBD1 might be the D (5 bases). The germline CDR1 and CDR2 sequences are MDHEN and SYDVKM. The germline V and J ends were trimmed by 6 bases and 8 bases, with 10 bases remaining between them. This CDR3 is 12 amino acids long. The chain's CDR3 is CASRQVVEKLFF. In DNA, the CDR3 is TGTGCCAGCAGACAGGTCGTCGAAAAACTGTTTTTT. The full variable domain, in which reference TRBV28 and TRBJ1-4 provide the parts outside the CDR3, is DVKVTQSSRYLVKRTGEKVFLECVQDMDHENMFWYRQDPGLGLRLIYFSYDVKMKEKGDIPEGYSVSREKKERFSLILESASTNQTSMYLCASRQVVEKLFFGSGTQLSVL.

The J gene is TRBJ1-3, the V gene TRBV18, with 8 nucleotides matching TRBD1. CDR1 and CDR2 from the germline V gene are KGHSH and LQKENI. Trimming removed 1 base from V and 0 bases from J; junction bases left unmatched: 5. The CDR3 spans 17 residues. CDR3 nucleotide sequence: TGTGCCAGCTCACCACTGACAGGGGACGTCTCTGGAAACACCATATATTTT. Its protein is CASSPLTGDVSGNTIYF.

This chain connects TRBV5-3 to TRBJ2-5, with a possible D match to TRBD2 (6 bases). TRBV5-3 is classed as an ORF, of uncertain function. V shed 2 bases and J shed 0 bases, with 23 bases lying between them. This CDR3 is 19 amino acids long. The CDR3 loop is CARSFGDPVSGQYQETQYF. DNA for the CDR3: TGTGCCAGAAGCTTTGGGGATCCAGTTAGCGGCCAGTACCAAGAGACCCAGTACTTC.